The 20 T cell receptor beta chains below come from one sample, sequenced in a study of T cell responses to AZD1222 COVID-19 vaccine. Sequencing was performed with immunoSEQ multiplex PCR; in TCRdb, only in-frame clones are kept and a portion is missing. Of about 120,000 clones in the sample, 80% to 90% were seen once. Sequencing was performed on peripheral blood, taken on day 0 of AZD1222 vaccination. Receptors were obtained from an adult in good health.

The DNA of the CDR3 is TGTGCCAGCTCACCGTTACAGGGGGCCGGGAACACTGAAGCTTTCTTT. This gives the protein CASSPLQGAGNTEAFF. The chain couples TRBV18 to TRBJ1-1; 9 bases fit TRBD1. The CDR3 is 16 residues long. J was trimmed by 1 base and V by 3 bases; bases with no gene match: 6. Germline V CDR1 and CDR2: KGHSH, LQKENI.

This sequence joins TRBV13 and TRBJ2-7, with 12 bases identical to TRBD2. Germline assignment: CDR1 PRHDT and CDR2 FYEKMQ (reference sequence). J gave up 3 bases and V 4 bases, and 7 bases lay outside the gene matches. The CDR3 is made up of 16 amino acids. CDR3 nucleotides: TGTGCCAGCAGCTCCTCGGCACTAGCGGGGGGCTACGAGCAGTACTTC. This translates into CASSSSALAGGYEQYF.

CDR3 in DNA: TGCAGCGTTGTGCAGGGCCCGCTGGATGGCTACACCTTC. Protein: CSVVQGPLDGYTF. The J gene is TRBJ1-2, the V gene TRBV29-1; perhaps TRBD1 as D (5 bases). This CDR3 has 13 amino acids. Germline CDR1 is SQVTM and CDR2 is ANQGSEA. V lost 4 bases and J 6 bases, leaving 15 bases between the germline ends.

The chain is built from TRBV27 and TRBJ2-3; TRBD1 aligns across 9 bases. CDR1 MNHEY and CDR2 SMNVEV come from the germline V gene (reference sequence). The V segment lost 5 bases and the J segment 3 bases; nucleotides outside the gene matches: 6. The length of the CDR3 is 15 residues. This CDR3 reads CASSPQGAKTDTQYF. The CDR3 DNA reads TGTGCCAGCAGTCCACAGGGGGCGAAGACAGATACGCAGTATTTT.

The genes are TRBV5-4 and TRBJ2-1, with no clear D. The CDR3 has 15 residues. CDR1 is SGHNT and CDR2 is YYREEE in the germline V gene (reference sequence). V lost 4 bases, J lost 6 bases, and 17 bases lay in between. CDR3 DNA: TGTGCCAGCAGCCCCGTGCGAGGCAGCCTCAATGAGCAGTTCTTC. The encoded protein is CASSPVRGSLNEQFF.

The V call is TRBV6-2 or TRBV6-3, the J call TRBJ2-7; D perhaps matches TRBD2 (6 bases). The CDR3 has 14 residues. CDR1 is MNHEY and CDR2 is SVGEGT in the germline V gene. The ends were cut back, 3 bases at V and 8 bases at J, with 17 bases in the middle. The CDR3 region is CASSYPGDPTKQYF. CDR3 sequence (DNA): TGTGCCAGCAGTTATCCGGGGGATCCTACGAAGCAGTACTTC.

This chain links TRBV3-1 (or the pseudogene TRBV3-2) with TRBJ1-1; D call uncertain. The V end was cut by 4 bases, the J end by 0 bases, with 9 bases between. The length of the CDR3 is 14 residues. Germline CDR1 is LGHDT and CDR2 is YNNKEL (reference sequence). DNA of the CDR3: TGTGCCAGCAGCCGTGACACCTTGAACACTGAAGCTTTCTTT. Its protein product is CASSRDTLNTEAFF.

The chain links TRBV11-2 to TRBJ2-7; D possibly corresponds to TRBD1 (6 bases). CDR1 and CDR2 (germline): SGHAT, FQNNGV. The V and J ends lost 1 base and 3 bases respectively, with 16 bases between them. The CDR3 is 16 residues long. The DNA for the CDR3 is TGTGCCAGCAGCTTAGGGGGGCCCGGACCGAACTACGAGCAGTACTTC. It encodes CASSLGGPGPNYEQYF.

The chain has TRBV5-1 and TRBJ2-3; 10 bases are shared with TRBD1. The CDR3 contains 20 residues. J was trimmed by 0 bases and V by 2 bases; bases with no gene match: 15. Germline CDR1 reads SGHRS; CDR2 reads YFSETQ. CDR3 in DNA: TGCGCCAGCAGCTTACCGACAGGGGGCCTACCCCCCTTTAGCACAGATACGCAGTATTTT. This gives the protein CASSLPTGGLPPFSTDTQYF.

The chain joins TRBV9 to TRBJ2-3; TRBD1 matches at 8 bases. The ends lost 5 bases at V and 0 bases at J; junction bases unmatched: 11. The CDR3 loop spans 17 amino acids. The germline V gene encodes CDR1 SGDLS and CDR2 YYNGEE. CDR3: CASSPLNRGSSTDTQYF. The CDR3 DNA follows: TGTGCCAGCAGTCCTCTCAACAGGGGGTCCAGCACAGATACGCAGTATTTT.

V is TRBV14 and J is TRBJ2-7; TRBD2 is a possible D gene (6 bases). Germline CDR1 and CDR2: SGHDN and FVKESK. The germline V and J ends were trimmed by 2 bases and 3 bases, with 17 bases remaining between them. The CDR3 is made up of 16 amino acids. The CDR3: CASSQIRSGADYEQYF. In nucleotides, the CDR3 is TGTGCCAGCAGCCAAATCCGTAGCGGCGCGGACTACGAGCAGTACTTC.

The chain carries TRBV19 and TRBJ1-5; D is ambiguous. This CDR3 has 14 residues. Germline assignment: CDR1 LNHDA and CDR2 SQIVND (reference sequence). V was shortened by 3 bases and J by 5 bases, with 11 bases between the two germline ends. DNA for the CDR3: TGTGCCAGTAGTATTTTGACAAGATATCAGCCCCAGCATTTT. This translates into CASSILTRYQPQHF.

CDR3 DNA: TGCGCCAGCAGCCAAGGGCGGACCGGGGAGCTGTTTTTT. This sequence encodes CASSQGRTGELFF. The chain recombines TRBV4-1 with TRBJ2-2; D not certain. The CDR3 has 13 amino acids. Looked up from germline, CDR1 is MGHRA and CDR2 is YSYEKL. V was clipped by 1 base and J by 5 bases, with 5 bases between them.

This clone counts as medium-sized. The chain links TRBV30 to TRBJ1-6; D unresolved. There are 12 residues in the CDR3. Germline loops: CDR1 GTSNPN, CDR2 SVGIG (reference sequence). With 3 bases removed from V and 14 bases from J, the gap between germline ends came to 14 bases. The CDR3 nucleotides read TGTGCCTGGAGGGCCCAGCCGCGGGCCCTCCACTTT. Its translation is CAWRAQPRALHF.

The rearrangement joins TRBV4-3 to TRBJ2-1, with D perhaps matching TRBD2 (6 bases). Trimming pared 1 base from V and 9 bases from J, leaving 16 bases between. Germline CDR1 reads LGHNA; CDR2 reads YSLEER. The CDR3 runs to 15 residues. For the CDR3, the DNA is TGCGCCAGCAGCCAAGGGCGGGACTCTACAATTGAGCAGTTCTTC. Its translation: CASSQGRDSTIEQFF.

Comment on this clone: Other DNA sequences in the same sample also yield this CDR3. V usage is TRBV2 and J usage is TRBJ1-1, with 7 bases fitting TRBD1. The CDR3 has 15 residues. CDR1 is SNHLY, CDR2 FYNNEI, per germline. The junction had 6 bases not matched to a gene; V was cut back by 1 base and J by 4 bases. CDR3 in DNA: TGTGCCAGCAGTGAAGACAGGGGAAGAGGCACTGAAGCTTTCTTT. Translating gives CASSEDRGRGTEAFF.

This rearrangement joins TRBV27 to TRBJ2-6; D remains unclear. Germline CDR1 MNHEY, CDR2 SMNVEV (reference sequence). This CDR3 has 16 residues. Trimming stripped 2 bases from V and 0 bases from J, with 8 bases between. In nucleotides, the CDR3 is TGTGCCAGCAGTTTAAGCAGGCGCTCTGGGGCCAACGTCCTGACTTTC. This sequence encodes CASSLSRRSGANVLTF.

The rearrangement uses TRBV6-4 and TRBJ2-3; the match to TRBD2 covers 9 bases. Looked up from germline, CDR1 is MRHNA and CDR2 is SNTAGT. Germline trimming cut 8 bases from V and 1 base from J; bases unmatched to any gene: 1. This CDR3 region has 13 residues. The CDR3 protein is CASGGGGTDTQYF. CDR3 bases: TGTGCCAGCGGCGGGGGGGGCACAGATACGCAGTATTTT.

The chain recombines TRBV2 with TRBJ2-3, with TRBD2 identical over 9 bases. This CDR3 is built from 16 residues. Germline values: CDR1 SNHLY, CDR2 FYNNEI. Trimming cost V 4 bases and J 0 bases; bases outside gene matches: 5. The DNA for the CDR3 is TGTGCCAGCAGTGTCCTAGCGGGACTGAGCACAGATACGCAGTATTTT. This gives the protein CASSVLAGLSTDTQYF.

The chain carries TRBV4-3 and TRBJ2-2; D possibly uses TRBD1 or TRBD2 (5 bases each). CDR3 length: 16 residues. The germline gives CDR1 LGHNA, CDR2 YSLEER. The V end lost 4 bases, the J end lost 7 bases, and 19 bases lay between the germline ends. The CDR3 DNA reads TGCGCCAGCAGCCGCATGACAGCGGATCTTGTCGGGGAGCTGTTTTTT. Translating gives CASSRMTADLVGELFF.